This paragraph covers one TCR beta chain sequence. Its target is not known. The assay was immunoSEQ multiplex PCR, and TCRdb's table has in-frame clones only and misses some. The profile covers tens of thousands of clones, with about 90% appearing a single time and about 8.5% taken by the ten largest. These data originate in a study of OX40 agonist ivuxolimab in advanced cancers. Overall study context: Aged roughly 23 to 80 with a mean of 60 years, they were approximately 80% male. It was permissible to have had prior anti-PD-1, anti-PD-L1 or anti-CTLA-4 therapy, and less than 45% had some.

The V and J ends lost 4 bases and 2 bases, in that order; junction bases with no gene match: 2. The germline CDR1 and CDR2 sequences are MNHNS and SASEGT. The CDR3 has 13 amino acids. Whole-study results and caveats: Dose levels from 0.1 to 3.0 mg/kg saw CD4+ and CD8+ blood T cells expand clonally by week 6.

With autoimmune disease history or systemic immunosuppression, patients were excluded. The chain combines TRBV6-1 with TRBJ2-7, with 7 nucleotides matching TRBD2. The sequenced sample was CD4+ or CD8+ T cells sorted from blood, obtained in a trial of the OX40 agonist ivuxolimab. The receptor was isolated from an adult with an advanced solid tumor such as melanoma, head and neck, liver or kidney cancer. CDR3: CASSVSGAYEQYF. The CDR3 bases are TGTGCCAGCAGTGTAAGCGGGGCCTACGAGCAGTACTTC.